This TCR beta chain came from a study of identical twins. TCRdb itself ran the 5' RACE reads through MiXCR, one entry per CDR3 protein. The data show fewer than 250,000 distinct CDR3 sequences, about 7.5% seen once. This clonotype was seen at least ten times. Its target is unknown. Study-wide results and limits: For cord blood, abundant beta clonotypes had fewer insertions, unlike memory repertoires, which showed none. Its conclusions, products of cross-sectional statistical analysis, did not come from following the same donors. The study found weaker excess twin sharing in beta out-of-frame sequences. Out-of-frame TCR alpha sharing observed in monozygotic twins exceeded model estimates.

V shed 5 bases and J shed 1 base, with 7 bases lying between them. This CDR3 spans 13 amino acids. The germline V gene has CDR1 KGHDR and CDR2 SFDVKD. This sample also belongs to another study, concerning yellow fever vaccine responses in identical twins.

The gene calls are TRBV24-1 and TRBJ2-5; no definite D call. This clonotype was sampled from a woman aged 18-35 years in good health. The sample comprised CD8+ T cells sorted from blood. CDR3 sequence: CATSVPGQETQYF. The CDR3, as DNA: TGTGCCACCAGTGTCCCGGGCCAAGAGACCCAGTACTTC.